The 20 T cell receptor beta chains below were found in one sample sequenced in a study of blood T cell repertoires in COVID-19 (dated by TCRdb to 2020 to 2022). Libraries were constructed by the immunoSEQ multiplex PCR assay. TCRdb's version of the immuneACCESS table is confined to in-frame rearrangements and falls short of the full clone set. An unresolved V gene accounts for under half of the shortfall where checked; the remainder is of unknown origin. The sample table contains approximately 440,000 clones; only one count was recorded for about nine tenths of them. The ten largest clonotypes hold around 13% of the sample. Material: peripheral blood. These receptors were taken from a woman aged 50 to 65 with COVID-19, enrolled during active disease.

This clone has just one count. This CDR3 reads CASRPRDSGNTIYF. The CDR3 DNA reads TGTGCCAGCAGACCGCGGGACTCTGGAAACACCATATATTTT. V gene TRBV2 combines with J gene TRBJ1-3; D is ambiguous. Germline V gene data show CDR1 as SNHLY and CDR2 as FYNNEI. This CDR3 comprises 14 residues. V lost 6 bases, J lost 0 bases, and 9 bases lay in between.

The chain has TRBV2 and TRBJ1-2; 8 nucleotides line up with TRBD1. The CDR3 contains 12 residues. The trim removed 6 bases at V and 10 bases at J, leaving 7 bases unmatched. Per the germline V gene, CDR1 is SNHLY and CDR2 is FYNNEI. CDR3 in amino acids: CASRATGDAYTF. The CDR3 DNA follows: TGTGCCAGCAGGGCGACAGGGGACGCCTACACCTTC.

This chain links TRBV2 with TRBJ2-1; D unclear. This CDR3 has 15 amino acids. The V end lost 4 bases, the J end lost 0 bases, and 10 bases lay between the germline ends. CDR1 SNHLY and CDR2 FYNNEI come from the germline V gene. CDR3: CASSGARSSYNEQFF. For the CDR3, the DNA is TGTGCCAGCAGTGGTGCCCGGAGCTCCTACAATGAGCAGTTCTTC.

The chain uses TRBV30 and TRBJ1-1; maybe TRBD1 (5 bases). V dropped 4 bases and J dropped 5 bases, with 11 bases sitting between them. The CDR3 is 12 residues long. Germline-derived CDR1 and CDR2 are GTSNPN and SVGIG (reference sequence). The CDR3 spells CAWKSQGTEAFF. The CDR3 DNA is TGTGCCTGGAAGAGTCAGGGAACTGAAGCTTTCTTT.

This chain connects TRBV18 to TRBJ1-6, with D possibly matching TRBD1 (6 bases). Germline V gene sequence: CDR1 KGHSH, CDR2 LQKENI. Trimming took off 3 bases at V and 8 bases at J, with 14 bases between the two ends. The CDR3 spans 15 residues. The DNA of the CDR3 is TGTGCCAGCTCACCCCCGACAGGTCGAGATTCACCCCTCCACTTT. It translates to CASSPPTGRDSPLHF.

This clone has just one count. CDR3 nucleotides: TGTGCCAGCAGCCGTGGCGGAGACTCCTACAATGAGCAGTTCTTC. As protein: CASSRGGDSYNEQFF. The genes are TRBV9 and TRBJ2-1, with D unclear. CDR1 is SGDLS, CDR2 YYNGEE, per germline. Trimming took off 4 bases at V and 0 bases at J, with 11 bases between the two ends. This CDR3 has 15 amino acids.

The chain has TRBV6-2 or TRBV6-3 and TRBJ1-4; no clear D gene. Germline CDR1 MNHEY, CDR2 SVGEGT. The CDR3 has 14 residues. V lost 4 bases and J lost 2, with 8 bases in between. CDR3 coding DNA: TGTGCCAGCAGTTTGAGTGGTACTAATGAAAAACTGTTTTTT. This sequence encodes CASSLSGTNEKLFF.

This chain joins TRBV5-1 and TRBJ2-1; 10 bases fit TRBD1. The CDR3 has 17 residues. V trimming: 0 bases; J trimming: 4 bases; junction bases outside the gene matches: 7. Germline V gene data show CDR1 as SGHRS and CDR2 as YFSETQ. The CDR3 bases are TGCGCCAGCAGCTTGGAAGCTCTGGGACAGGGGTACAATGAGCAGTTCTTC. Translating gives CASSLEALGQGYNEQFF. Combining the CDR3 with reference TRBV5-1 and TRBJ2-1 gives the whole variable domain KAGVTQTPRYLIKTRGQQVTLSCSPISGHRSVSWYQQTPGQGLQFLFEYFSETQRNKGNFPGRFSGRQFSNSRSEMNVSTLELGDSALYLCASSLEALGQGYNEQFFGPGTRLTVL.

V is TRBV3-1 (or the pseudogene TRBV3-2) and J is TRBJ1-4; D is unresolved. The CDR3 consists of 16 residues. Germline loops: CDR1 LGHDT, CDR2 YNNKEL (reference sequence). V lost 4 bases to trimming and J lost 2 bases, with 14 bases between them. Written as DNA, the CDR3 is TGTGCCAGCAGCCGGAACATGGGAGCGACTAATGAAAAACTGTTTTTT. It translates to CASSRNMGATNEKLFF.

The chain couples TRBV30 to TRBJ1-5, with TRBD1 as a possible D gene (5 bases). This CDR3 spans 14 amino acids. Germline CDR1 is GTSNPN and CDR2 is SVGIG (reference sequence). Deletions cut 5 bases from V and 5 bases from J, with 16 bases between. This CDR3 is CAWAISGGDQPQHF. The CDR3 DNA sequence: TGTGCCTGGGCAATCTCGGGGGGGGATCAGCCCCAGCATTTT.

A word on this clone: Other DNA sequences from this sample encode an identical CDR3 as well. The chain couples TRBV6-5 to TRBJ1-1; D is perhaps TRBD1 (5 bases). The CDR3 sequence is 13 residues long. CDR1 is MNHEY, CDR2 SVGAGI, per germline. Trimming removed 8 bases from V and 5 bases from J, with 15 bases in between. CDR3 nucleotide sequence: TGTGCCAGCGGGAGGGGTCTGGGGACTGAAGCTTTCTTT. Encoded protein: CASGRGLGTEAFF.

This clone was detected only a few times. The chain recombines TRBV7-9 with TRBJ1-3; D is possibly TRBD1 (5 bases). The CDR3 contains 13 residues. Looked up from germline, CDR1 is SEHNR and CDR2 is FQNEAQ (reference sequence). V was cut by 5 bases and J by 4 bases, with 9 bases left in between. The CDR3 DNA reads TGTGCCAGCAGCCAGGGTGTGGGAAACACCATATATTTT. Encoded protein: CASSQGVGNTIYF.

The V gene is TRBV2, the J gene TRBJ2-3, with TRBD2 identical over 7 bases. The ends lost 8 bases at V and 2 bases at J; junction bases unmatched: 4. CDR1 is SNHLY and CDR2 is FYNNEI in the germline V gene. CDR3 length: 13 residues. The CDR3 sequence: CASVGGITDTQYF. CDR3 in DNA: TGTGCCAGCGTGGGGGGGATCACAGATACGCAGTATTTT.

The CDR3 DNA follows: TGTGCCAGCAGTCGAGGCCGCGGGGGTAGCGGGTTCACAGATACGCAGTATTTT. Amino acids: CASSRGRGGSGFTDTQYF. The V gene is TRBV6-6, the J gene TRBJ2-3; 7 nucleotides match TRBD2. V was clipped by 5 bases and J by 2 bases; unmatched bases: 16. CDR1 and CDR2 (germline): MNHNY, SVGAGI (reference sequence). The CDR3 length is 18 residues.

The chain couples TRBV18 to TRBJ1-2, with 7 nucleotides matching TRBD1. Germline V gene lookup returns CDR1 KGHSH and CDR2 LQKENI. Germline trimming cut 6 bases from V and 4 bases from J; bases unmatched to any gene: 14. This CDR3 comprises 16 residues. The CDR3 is CASSRDRVEDSYGYTF. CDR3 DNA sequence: TGTGCCAGCTCTCGAGACAGGGTGGAGGATAGCTATGGCTACACCTTC.

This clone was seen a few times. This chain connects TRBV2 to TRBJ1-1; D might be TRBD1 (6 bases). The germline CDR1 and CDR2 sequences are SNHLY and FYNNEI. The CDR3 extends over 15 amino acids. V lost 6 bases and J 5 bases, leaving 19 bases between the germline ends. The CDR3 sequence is CASRVGRGGLTEAFF. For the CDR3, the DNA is TGTGCCAGCAGGGTCGGTCGGGGGGGGCTAACTGAAGCTTTCTTT.

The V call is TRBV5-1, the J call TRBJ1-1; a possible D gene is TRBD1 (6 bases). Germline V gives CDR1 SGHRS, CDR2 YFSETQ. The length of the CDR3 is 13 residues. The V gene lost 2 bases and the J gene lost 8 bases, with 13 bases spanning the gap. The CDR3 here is CASSFSLGGEAFF. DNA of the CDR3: TGCGCCAGCAGCTTTTCTTTAGGGGGAGAAGCTTTCTTT. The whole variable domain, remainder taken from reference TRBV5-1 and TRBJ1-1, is KAGVTQTPRYLIKTRGQQVTLSCSPISGHRSVSWYQQTPGQGLQFLFEYFSETQRNKGNFPGRFSGRQFSNSRSEMNVSTLELGDSALYLCASSFSLGGEAFFGQGTRLTVV.

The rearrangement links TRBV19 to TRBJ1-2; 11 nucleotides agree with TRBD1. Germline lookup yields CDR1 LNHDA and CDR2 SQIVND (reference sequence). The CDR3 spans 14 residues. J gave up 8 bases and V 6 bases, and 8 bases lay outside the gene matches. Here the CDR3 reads CASSLGQGAGGYTF. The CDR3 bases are TGTGCCAGTAGCCTAGGACAGGGGGCTGGCGGCTACACCTTC.

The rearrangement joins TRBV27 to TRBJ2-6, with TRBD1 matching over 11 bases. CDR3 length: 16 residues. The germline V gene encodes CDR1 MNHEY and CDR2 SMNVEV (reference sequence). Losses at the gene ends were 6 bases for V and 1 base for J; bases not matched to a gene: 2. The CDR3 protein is CASRGQGASGANVLTF. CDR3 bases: TGTGCCAGCAGAGGACAGGGGGCATCTGGGGCCAACGTCCTGACTTTC.

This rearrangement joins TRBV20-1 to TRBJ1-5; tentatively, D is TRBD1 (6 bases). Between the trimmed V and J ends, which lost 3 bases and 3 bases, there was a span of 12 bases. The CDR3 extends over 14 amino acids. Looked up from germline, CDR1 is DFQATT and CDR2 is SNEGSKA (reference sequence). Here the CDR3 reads CSASGGGVNQPQHF. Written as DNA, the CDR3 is TGCAGTGCTAGTGGAGGGGGGGTCAATCAGCCCCAGCATTTT.